This TCR beta chain was recovered during a study of T-cell memory formation after mild COVID-19. Notes on the study in general: Contracting clones localized mainly to CM and EM when CD4+ and mainly to EMRA when CD8+.

TCRdb processed the 5' RACE reads anew with MiXCR; each CDR3 protein has one entry. The sample holds 110,000 to 150,000 distinct CDR3 sequences, about 23% seen once. The CDR3 is 13 residues long. Germline CDR1 and CDR2: LNHNV and YYDKDF (reference sequence). The V end lost 6 bases, the J end lost 4 bases, and 12 bases lay between the germline ends. In regard to this clonotype: Its target is not known.

Sequenced material: PBMCs or a T cell subset sorted from them (not recorded which). V is TRBV15 and J is TRBJ1-1, with D possibly matching TRBD1 (5 bases). The sequence came from an adult woman who had mild COVID-19 (a few samples of this study predate the infection). Cell type and time point are not known. In nucleotides, the CDR3 is TGTGCCACCAGTCCCGGGACCCCCACTGAAGCTTTCTTT. It is translated as CATSPGTPTEAFF.